This record concerns one T cell receptor beta chain sequence. Its antigen is not known. The entry originates in a study of T cell responses to AZD1222 COVID-19 vaccine. Study-wide findings and caveats: White British donors predominated, females outnumbered males, and clonal diversity was possibly underestimated. The CD4 TCRs associated with vaccination extended across spike and predominated at 160-218 and 743-854.

Trimming shortened V by 0 bases and J by 5 bases, and 15 bases separated the two germline ends. The germline gives CDR1 SGDLS, CDR2 YYNGEE. The CDR3 is 16 residues long. Sequencing used immunoSEQ multiplex PCR; TCRdb keeps in-frame clones, though not all of them. The sample yields fewer than 200,000 clones, 80% to 95% seen once. Sequencing was performed on peripheral blood, taken on day 0 of AZD1222 vaccination. This TCR was sampled from an adult in good health. The rearrangement joins TRBV9 to TRBJ2-1, with D perhaps matching TRBD1 (7 bases). For the CDR3, the DNA is TGTGCCAGCAGCGTAGGCGGGACAGCCAAAAACAATGAGCAGTTCTTC. Translating it yields CASSVGGTAKNNEQFF. The variable domain in full, with the rest retrieved from reference TRBV9 and TRBJ2-1, is DSGVTQTPKHLITATGQRVTLRCSPRSGDLSVYWYQQSLDQGLQFLIQYYNGEERAKGNILERFSAQQFPDLHSELNLSSLELGDSALYFCASSVGGTAKNNEQFFGPGTRLTVL.